This T cell receptor beta chain was sequenced in a study of blood T cell repertoires in COVID-19. Across the study: Samples taken during acute and convalescent COVID-19 were collected in the United States, Italy and Spain. Sources were T cells, B-cell-depleted T cells, or PBMCs; the material itself was cDNA or gDNA.

Study processing details: Reference gene primer amplification yielded estimated nucleated cell counts. Clones were sequenced by immunoSEQ multiplex PCR, and TCRdb holds only the in-frame ones, with some missing. D and trimming were read from the DNA, whereas the V and J calls and clone size are those reported in that table. The repertoire consists of approximately 110,000 clones, with 85% occurring once and the leading ten covering 2.5% to 3.5%. It was during active infection that Seattle patients were enrolled and then longitudinally followed. The sequenced material came from peripheral blood. The origin of this receptor is a woman aged 80 or over with COVID-19, enrolled during active disease.

CDR3 sequence: CASSRLRRPPGNEQFF. In nucleotides, the CDR3 is TGTGCCAGCAGTCGATTACGGAGGCCCCCTGGGAATGAGCAGTTCTTC. This chain joins TRBV11-2 and TRBJ2-1, with D maybe TRBD2 (5 bases). Trimming removed 6 bases from V and 7 bases from J, with 22 bases in between. The length of the CDR3 is 16 residues. Germline lookup yields CDR1 SGHAT and CDR2 FQNNGV.